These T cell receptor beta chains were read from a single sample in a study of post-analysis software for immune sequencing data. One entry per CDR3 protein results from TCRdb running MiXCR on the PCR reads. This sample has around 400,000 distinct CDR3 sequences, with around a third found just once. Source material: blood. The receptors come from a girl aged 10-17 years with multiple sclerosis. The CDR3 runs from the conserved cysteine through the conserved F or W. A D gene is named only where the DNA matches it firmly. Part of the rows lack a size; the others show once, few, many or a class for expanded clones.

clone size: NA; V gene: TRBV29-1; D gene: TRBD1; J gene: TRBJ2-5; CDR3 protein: CGVVVTGNLETQYF; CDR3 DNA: TGCGGCGTTGTAGTGACAGGGAATCTGGAGACCCAGTACTTC
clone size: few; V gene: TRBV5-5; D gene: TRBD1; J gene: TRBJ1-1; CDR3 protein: CASSSKGALNTEAFF; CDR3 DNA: TGTGCCAGCAGCAGCAAGGGGGCACTGAACACTGAAGCTTTCTTT
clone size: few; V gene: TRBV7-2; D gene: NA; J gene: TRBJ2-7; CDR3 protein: CASSPWGDPSEYF; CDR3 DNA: TGTGCCAGCAGCCCCTGGGGGGACCCATCCGAGTACTTC
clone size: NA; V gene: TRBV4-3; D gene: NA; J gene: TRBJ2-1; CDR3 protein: CASSQDPAVAISYNEQFF; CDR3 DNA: TGCGCCAGCAGCCAAGATCCTGCGGTGGCTATATCCTACAATGAGCAGTTCTTC
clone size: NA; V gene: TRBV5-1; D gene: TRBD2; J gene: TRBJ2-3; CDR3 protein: CASSLEGTSGPGDTQYF; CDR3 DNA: TGCGCCAGCAGCTTGGAGGGGACTAGCGGTCCGGGAGATACGCAGTATTTT
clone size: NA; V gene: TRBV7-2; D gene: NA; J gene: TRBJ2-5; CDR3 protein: CASSPVTGAQETQYF; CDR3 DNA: TGTGCCAGCAGCCCAGTTACCGGGGCGCAAGAGACCCAGTACTTC
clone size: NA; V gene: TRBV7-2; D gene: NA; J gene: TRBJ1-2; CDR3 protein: CASSLVGHGYTF; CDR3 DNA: TGTGCCAGCAGCTTAGTGGGACACGGCTACACCTTC
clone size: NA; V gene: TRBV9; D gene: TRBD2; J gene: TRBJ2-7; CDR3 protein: CASSLGTSAYEQYF; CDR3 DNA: TGTGCCAGCAGCCTCGGGACTAGTGCCTACGAGCAGTACTTC
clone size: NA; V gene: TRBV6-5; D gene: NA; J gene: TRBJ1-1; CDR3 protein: CASSRTRDEAFF; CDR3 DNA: TGTGCCAGCAGTCGGACACGAGATGAAGCTTTCTTT
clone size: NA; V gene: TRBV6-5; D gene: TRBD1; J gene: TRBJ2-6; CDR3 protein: CASSYGTAPSGANVLTF; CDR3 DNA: TGTGCCAGCAGTTACGGGACAGCACCCTCTGGGGCCAACGTCCTGACTTTC
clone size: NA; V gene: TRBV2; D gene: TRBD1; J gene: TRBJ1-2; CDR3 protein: CASSGQGEGYTF; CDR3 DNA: TGTGCCAGCAGTGGACAGGGAGAAGGCTACACCTTC
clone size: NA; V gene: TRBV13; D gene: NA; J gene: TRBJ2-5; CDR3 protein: CASSPERGGKETQYF; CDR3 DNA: TGTGCCAGCAGCCCCGAGCGAGGCGGGAAAGAGACCCAGTACTTC
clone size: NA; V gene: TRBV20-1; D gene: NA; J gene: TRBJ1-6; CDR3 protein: CSARESQWGNSPLHF; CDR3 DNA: TGCAGTGCTAGAGAGTCCCAGTGGGGGAATTCACCCCTCCACTTT
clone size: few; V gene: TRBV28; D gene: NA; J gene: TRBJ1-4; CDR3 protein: CATSGGGNEKLFF; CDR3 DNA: TGTGCCACCTCGGGAGGAGGGAATGAAAAACTGTTTTTT
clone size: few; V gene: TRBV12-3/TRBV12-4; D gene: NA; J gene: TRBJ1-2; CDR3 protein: CASSWDGRYGYTF; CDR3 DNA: TGTGCCAGCAGTTGGGACGGGAGGTATGGCTACACCTTC
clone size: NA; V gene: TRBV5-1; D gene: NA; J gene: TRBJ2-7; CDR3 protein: CASTFGSEQYF; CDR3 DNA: TGCGCCAGCACCTTTGGGAGCGAGCAGTACTTC
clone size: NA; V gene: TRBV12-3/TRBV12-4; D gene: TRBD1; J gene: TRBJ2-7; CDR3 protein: CAVGTAYEQYF; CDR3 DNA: TGTGCCGTCGGGACAGCCTACGAGCAGTACTTC
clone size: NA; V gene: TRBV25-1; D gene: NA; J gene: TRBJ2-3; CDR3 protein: CASGPSSTDTQYF; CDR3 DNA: TGTGCCTCGGGGCCCTCTAGCACAGATACGCAGTATTTT
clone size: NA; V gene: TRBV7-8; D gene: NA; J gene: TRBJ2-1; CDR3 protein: CASSLATPPTYNEQFF; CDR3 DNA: TGTGCCAGCAGCTTAGCGACTCCCCCTACCTACAATGAGCAGTTCTTC
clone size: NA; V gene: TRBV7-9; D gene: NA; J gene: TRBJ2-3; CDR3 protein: CASSLQGWGTDTQYF; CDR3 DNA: TGTGCCAGCAGCTTACAGGGGTGGGGCACAGATACGCAGTATTTT
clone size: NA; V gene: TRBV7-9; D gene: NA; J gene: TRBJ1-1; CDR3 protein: CASSFSQPEAFF; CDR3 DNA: TGTGCCAGCAGCTTTTCGCAGCCCGAAGCTTTCTTT
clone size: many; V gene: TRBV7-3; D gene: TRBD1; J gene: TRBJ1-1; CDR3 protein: CASSLQGGTEAFF; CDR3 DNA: TGTGCCAGCAGCTTACAGGGGGGCACTGAAGCTTTCTTT
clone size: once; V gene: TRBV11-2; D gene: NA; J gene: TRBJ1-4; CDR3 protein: CASRRIAGDENLFF; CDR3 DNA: TGTGCCAGCAGGCGGATAGCGGGTGATGAAAATCTGTTTTTT
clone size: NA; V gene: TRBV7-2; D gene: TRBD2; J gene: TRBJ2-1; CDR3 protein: CASGTSGDNEQFF; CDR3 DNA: TGTGCCAGCGGAACTAGCGGGGACAATGAGCAGTTCTTC
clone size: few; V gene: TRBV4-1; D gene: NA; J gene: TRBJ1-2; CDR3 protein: CASSQDWARRGANYGYTF; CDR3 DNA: TGCGCCAGCAGCCAAGATTGGGCCCGGCGGGGGGCTAACTATGGCTACACCTTC
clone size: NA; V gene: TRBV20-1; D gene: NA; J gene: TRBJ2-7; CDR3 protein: CSARDPQGKRAYEQYF; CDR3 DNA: TGCAGTGCTAGAGATCCGCAGGGGAAGCGCGCCTACGAGCAGTACTTC
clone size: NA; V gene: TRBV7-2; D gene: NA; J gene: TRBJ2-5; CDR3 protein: CASSASFRVRVSEETQYF; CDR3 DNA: TGTGCCAGCAGCGCATCATTTAGGGTTCGGGTCTCGGAGGAGACCCAGTACTTC
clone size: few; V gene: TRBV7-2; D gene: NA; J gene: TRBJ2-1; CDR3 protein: CASSSDSAFTGPFYNEQFF; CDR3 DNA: TGTGCCAGCAGCTCGGACAGCGCCTTTACCGGCCCCTTTTACAATGAGCAGTTCTTC
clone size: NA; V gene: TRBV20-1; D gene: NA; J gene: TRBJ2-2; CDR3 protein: CSARDVTTNTGELFF; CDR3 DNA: TGCAGTGCTAGAGATGTAACGACGAACACCGGGGAGCTGTTTTTT
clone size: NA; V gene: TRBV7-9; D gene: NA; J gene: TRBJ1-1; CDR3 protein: CASAGGTWKRTEAFF; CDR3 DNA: TGTGCCAGCGCCGGGGGGACATGGAAGCGCACTGAAGCTTTCTTT
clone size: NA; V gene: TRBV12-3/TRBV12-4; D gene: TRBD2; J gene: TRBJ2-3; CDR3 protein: CASSGTSGGQNTQYF; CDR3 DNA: TGTGCCAGCAGTGGGACTAGCGGGGGGCAAAATACGCAGTATTTT
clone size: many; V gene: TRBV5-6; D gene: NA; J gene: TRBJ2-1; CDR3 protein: CASSPGGDEQFF; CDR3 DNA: TGTGCCAGCAGCCCCGGCGGGGATGAGCAGTTCTTC
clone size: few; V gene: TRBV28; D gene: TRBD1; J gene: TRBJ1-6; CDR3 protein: CASSAGQGDNSPLHF; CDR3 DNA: TGTGCCAGCAGTGCGGGACAGGGTGATAATTCACCCCTCCACTTT
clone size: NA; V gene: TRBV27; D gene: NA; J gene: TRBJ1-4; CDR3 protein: CASSSPWGAREKLFF; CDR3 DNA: TGTGCCAGCAGTTCCCCCTGGGGGGCTAGAGAAAAACTGTTTTTT
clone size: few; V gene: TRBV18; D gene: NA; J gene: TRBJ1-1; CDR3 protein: CASSLSGWGVSTEAFF; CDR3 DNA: TGTGCCAGCTCACTTTCCGGGTGGGGGGTGAGCACTGAAGCTTTCTTT
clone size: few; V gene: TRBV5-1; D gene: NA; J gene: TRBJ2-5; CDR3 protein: CASSLALSTSGSETQYF; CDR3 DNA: TGCGCCAGCAGCTTGGCCCTCTCGACTAGTGGGAGTGAGACCCAGTACTTC
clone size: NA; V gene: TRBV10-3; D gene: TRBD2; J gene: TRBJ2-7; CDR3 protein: CAISGTSPSYEQYF; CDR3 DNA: TGTGCCATCAGTGGGACTAGCCCTTCCTACGAGCAGTACTTC
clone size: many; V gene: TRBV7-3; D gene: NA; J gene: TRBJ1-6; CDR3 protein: CASSSKGIQGPSSYNSPLHF; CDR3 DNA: TGTGCCAGCAGCTCTAAGGGGATACAGGGACCAAGCTCCTATAATTCACCCCTCCACTTT
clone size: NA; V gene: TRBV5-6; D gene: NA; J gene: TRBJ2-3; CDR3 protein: CASSLRGADTDTQYF; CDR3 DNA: TGTGCCAGCAGCTTGAGGGGGGCTGACACAGATACGCAGTATTTT